The present entry profiles one T cell receptor beta chain with its context. Vbeta (60) and Jbeta (13) primers were used in the PCR. The data were produced by immunoSEQ multiplex PCR, yet TCRdb's version contains in-frame clones alone and is incomplete. The sample holds around 100,000 clones, approximately 70% seen once. This entry is derived from a study of cytomegalovirus exposure and HLA in healthy donors. This receptor was taken from a man aged 35 to 55 in good health and CMV-seronegative. The sample taken for sequencing was PBMCs.

The CDR3 sequence is CSVGYSGQKNQPQHF. The CDR3 DNA follows: TGCAGCGTTGGTTATTCGGGACAGAAAAATCAGCCCCAGCATTTT. The chain carries TRBV29-1 and TRBJ1-5, with TRBD1 identical over 7 bases. Germline V gives CDR1 SQVTM, CDR2 ANQGSEA. The CDR3 is 15 amino acids. V gave up 4 bases and J gave up 4 bases; unmatched junction bases: 10.